This TCR beta chain was found in a study of regulatory T cells in long-lasting Graves disease. Study findings and constraints: Persistent disease preferred TRBV28, TRBJ1-2 and TRBJ2-5; new disease, TRBV20-1 and TRBJ2-1. Sharing of public clonotypes was greater in persistent patients (around 2,500) than in new patients (around 1,000).

To make TCR beta libraries, researchers used iRepertoire HTBI primers and Arm-PCR of CDR3 regions. TCRdb ran MiXCR on the multiplex PCR reads and lists one entry per CDR3 protein. The sample records some 240,000 distinct CDR3 sequences, roughly 19% being singletons. This clonotype was recorded many times. The antigen is not known. Germline-derived CDR1 and CDR2 are GTSNPN and SVGIG (reference sequence). This CDR3 spans 16 amino acids. The ends were cut back, 2 bases at V and 0 bases at J, with 13 bases in the middle. Time point denoted: newly diagnosed GD, antithyroid drugs for less than 3 months. TCR sequences were obtained from RNA taken from PBMCs. The same data also went into a second study, on T cells in Graves' hyperthyroidism and ophthalmopathy. That report notes: Blood shared most expanded thyroid clonotypes above 0.001. Ophthalmopathy, as predicted by the model, came a median approximately 6.5 months after the prediction.

The sequence came from a woman in her 30s with Graves disease. The J gene is TRBJ1-4, the V gene TRBV30, with a weak D call TRBD1 (6 bases). This specimen consisted of peripheral blood mononuclear cells (PBMCs), obtained at new diagnosis, from a patient treated with antithyroid drugs. CDR3 in amino acids: CAWSIGQFATNEKLFF. The CDR3 DNA sequence: TGTGCCTGGAGTATAGGACAGTTTGCAACTAATGAAAAACTGTTTTTT.